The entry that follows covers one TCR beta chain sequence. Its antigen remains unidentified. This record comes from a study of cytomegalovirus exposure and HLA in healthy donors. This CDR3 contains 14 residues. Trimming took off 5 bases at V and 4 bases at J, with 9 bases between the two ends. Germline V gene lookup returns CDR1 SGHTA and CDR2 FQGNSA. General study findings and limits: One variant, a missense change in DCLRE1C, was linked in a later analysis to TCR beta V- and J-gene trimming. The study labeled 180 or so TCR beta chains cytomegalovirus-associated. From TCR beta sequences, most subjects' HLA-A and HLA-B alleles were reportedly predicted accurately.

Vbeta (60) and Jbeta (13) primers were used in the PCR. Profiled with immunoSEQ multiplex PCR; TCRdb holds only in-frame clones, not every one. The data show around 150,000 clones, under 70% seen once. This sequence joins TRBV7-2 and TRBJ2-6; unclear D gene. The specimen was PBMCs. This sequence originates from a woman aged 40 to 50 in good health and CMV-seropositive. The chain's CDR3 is CASSLGTGANVLTF. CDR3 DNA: TGTGCCAGCAGCCTAGGAACAGGGGCCAACGTCCTGACTTTC.